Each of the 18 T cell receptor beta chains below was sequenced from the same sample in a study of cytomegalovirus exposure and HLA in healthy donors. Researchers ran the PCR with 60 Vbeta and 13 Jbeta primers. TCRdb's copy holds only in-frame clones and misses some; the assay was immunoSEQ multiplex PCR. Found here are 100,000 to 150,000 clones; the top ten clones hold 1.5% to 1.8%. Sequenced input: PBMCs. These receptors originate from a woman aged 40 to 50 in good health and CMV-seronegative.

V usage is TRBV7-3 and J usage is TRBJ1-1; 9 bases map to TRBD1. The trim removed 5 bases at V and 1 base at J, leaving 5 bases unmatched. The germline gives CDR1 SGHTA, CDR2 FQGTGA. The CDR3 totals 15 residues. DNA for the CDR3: TGTGCCAGCAGCGGGGGGACAGGGACGAACACTGAAGCTTTCTTT. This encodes CASSGGTGTNTEAFF.

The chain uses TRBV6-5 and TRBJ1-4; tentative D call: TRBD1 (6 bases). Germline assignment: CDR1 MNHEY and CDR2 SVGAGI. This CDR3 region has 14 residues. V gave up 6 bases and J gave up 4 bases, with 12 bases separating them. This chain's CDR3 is CASRQTGYNEKLFF. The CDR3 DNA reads TGTGCCAGCAGGCAGACAGGCTATAATGAAAAACTGTTTTTT.

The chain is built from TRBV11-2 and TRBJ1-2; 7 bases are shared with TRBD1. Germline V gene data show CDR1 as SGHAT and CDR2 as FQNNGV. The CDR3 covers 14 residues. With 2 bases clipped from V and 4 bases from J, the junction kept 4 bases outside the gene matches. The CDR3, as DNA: TGTGCCAGCAGCTTATTACAGGGGACCTATGGCTACACCTTC. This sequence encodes CASSLLQGTYGYTF.

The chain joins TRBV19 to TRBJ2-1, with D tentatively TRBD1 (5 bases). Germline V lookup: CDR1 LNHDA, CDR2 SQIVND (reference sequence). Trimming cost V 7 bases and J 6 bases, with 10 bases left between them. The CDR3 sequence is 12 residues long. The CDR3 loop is CASKSQGNEQFF. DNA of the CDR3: TGTGCCAGTAAGAGCCAGGGCAATGAGCAGTTCTTC.

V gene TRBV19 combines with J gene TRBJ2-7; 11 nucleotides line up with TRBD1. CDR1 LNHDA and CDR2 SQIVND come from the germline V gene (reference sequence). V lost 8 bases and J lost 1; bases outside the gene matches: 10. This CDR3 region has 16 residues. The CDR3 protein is CASSGQGVAKSYEQYF. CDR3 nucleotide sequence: TGTGCCAGTTCGGGACAGGGGGTCGCTAAGTCCTACGAGCAGTACTTC.

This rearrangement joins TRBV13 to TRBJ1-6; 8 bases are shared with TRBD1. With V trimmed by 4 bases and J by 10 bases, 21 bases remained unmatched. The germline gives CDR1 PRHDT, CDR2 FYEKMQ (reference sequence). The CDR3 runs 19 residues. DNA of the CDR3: TGTGCCAGCAGCTGGAGGACCAGGGGGCGCTTTCCACAGTGGTCACCCCTCCACTTT. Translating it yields CASSWRTRGRFPQWSPLHF.

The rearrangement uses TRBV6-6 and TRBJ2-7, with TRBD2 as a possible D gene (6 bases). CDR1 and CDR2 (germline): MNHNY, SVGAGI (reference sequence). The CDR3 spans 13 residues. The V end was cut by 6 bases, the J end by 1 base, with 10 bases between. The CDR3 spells CASSSGGSYEQYV. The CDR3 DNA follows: TGTGCCAGCAGCTCCGGGGGTTCCTACGAGCAGTACGTC.

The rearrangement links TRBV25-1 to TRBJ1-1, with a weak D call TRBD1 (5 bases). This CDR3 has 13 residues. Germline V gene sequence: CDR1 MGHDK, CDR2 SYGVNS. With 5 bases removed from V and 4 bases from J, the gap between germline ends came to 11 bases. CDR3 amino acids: CASSLGGTTEAFF. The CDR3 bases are TGTGCCAGCAGTTTAGGAGGGACCACTGAAGCTTTCTTT.

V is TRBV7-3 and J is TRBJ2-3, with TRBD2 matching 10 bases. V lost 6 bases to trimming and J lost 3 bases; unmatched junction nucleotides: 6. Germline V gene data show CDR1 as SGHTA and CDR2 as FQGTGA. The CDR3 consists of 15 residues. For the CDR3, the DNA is TGTGCCAGCAGTTCGAGCGGGGGGGCAACAGATACGCAGTATTTT. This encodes CASSSSGGATDTQYF.

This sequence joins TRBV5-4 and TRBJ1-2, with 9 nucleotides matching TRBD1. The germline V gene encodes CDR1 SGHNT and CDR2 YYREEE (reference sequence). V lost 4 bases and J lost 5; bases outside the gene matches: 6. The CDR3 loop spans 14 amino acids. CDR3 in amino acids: CASSVVGTGYGYTF. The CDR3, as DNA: TGTGCCAGCAGCGTAGTAGGGACAGGGTATGGCTACACCTTC.

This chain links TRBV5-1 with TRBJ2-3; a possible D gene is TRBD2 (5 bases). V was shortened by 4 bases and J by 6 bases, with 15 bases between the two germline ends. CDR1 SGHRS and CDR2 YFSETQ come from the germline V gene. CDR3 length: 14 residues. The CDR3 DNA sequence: TGCGCCAGCAGCCCCCGGCAGGACTTGGATACGCAGTATTTT. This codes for CASSPRQDLDTQYF.

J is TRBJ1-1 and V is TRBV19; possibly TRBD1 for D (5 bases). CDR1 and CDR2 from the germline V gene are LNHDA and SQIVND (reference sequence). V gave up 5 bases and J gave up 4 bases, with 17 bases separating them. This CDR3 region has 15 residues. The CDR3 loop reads CASSSSGGGFTEAFF. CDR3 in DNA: TGTGCCAGTAGTTCCTCTGGGGGGGGTTTCACTGAAGCTTTCTTT.

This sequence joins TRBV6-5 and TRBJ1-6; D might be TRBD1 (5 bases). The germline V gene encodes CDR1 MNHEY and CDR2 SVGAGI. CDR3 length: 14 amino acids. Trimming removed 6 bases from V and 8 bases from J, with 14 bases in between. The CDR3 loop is CASRLTVLDSPLHF. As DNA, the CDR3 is TGTGCCAGCAGATTGACAGTATTAGATTCACCCCTCCACTTT.

The CDR3 loop reads CASSPIGQAYEQYV. In DNA form, the CDR3 reads TGTGCCAGCTCACCTATCGGACAGGCCTACGAGCAGTACGTC. The J gene is TRBJ2-7, the V gene TRBV18, with TRBD1 identical over 7 bases. CDR3 length: 14 residues. Germline V gene data show CDR1 as KGHSH and CDR2 as LQKENI. Unmatched junction bases numbered 4, after V lost 3 bases and J lost 2 bases.

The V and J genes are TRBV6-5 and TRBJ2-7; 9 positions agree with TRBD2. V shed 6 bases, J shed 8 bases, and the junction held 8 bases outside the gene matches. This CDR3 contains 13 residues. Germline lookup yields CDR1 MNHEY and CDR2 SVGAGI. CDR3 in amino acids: CASSRGGTSKQYV. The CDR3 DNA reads TGTGCCAGCAGCCGCGGCGGGACTAGCAAGCAGTACGTC.

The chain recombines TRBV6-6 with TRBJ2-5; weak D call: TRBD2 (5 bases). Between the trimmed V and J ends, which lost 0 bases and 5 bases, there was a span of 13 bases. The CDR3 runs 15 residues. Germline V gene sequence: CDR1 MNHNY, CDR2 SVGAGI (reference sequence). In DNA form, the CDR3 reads TGTGCCAGCAGTTACTCGACACTAGTGGGGGAGACCCAGTACTTC. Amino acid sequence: CASSYSTLVGETQYF.

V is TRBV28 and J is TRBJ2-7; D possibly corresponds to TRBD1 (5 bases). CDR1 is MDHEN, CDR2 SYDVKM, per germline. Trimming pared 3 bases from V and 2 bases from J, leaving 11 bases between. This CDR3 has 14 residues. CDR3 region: CASSFQGLPYEQYF. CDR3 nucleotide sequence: TGTGCCAGCAGTTTCCAGGGCTTACCCTACGAGCAGTACTTC.

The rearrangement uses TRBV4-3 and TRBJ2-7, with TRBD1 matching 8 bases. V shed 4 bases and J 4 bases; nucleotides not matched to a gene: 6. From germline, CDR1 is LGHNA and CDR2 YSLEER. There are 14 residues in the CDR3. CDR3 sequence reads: CASSPRTGPYEQYF. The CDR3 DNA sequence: TGCGCCAGCAGCCCCCGGACAGGGCCATACGAGCAGTACTTC.